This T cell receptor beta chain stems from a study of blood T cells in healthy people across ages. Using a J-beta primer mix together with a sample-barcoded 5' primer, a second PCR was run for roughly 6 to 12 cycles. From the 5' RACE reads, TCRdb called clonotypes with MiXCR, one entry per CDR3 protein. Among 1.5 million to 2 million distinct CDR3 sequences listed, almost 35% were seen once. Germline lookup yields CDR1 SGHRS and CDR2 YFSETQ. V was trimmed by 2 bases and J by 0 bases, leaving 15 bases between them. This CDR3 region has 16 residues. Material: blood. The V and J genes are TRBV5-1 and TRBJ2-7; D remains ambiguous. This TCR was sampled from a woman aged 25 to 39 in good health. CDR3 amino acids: CASSFSLNPSSYEQYF. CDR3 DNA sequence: TGCGCCAGCAGCTTTTCCTTAAACCCGAGCTCCTACGAGCAGTACTTC.